This TCR beta chain comes out of a study of cytomegalovirus exposure and HLA in healthy donors. Study-wide findings and caveats: Among the CMV-associated chains, a few were confirmed in vitro as specific for CMV antigens. A list of more than 150 TCR beta chains associated with cytomegalovirus was given.

Profiling relied on immunoSEQ multiplex PCR, and the TCRdb table lists in-frame clones only, not all of them. Of roughly 50,000 clones detected, 90% appear once; the ten largest clones hold roughly 3%. Germline V CDR1 and CDR2: MNHEY, SVGAGI. The V end lost 0 bases, the J end lost 0 bases, and 2 bases lay between the germline ends. CDR3 length: 13 residues. With regard to this clone: Its antigen is currently unknown.

This sequence joins TRBV6-5 and TRBJ1-1; unclear D gene. The sequencing sample was made of PBMCs. This sequence was found in a man between 18 and 29 years old in good health and CMV-seronegative. As DNA, the CDR3 is TGTGCCAGCAGTTACTCCGTGAACACTGAAGCTTTCTTT. Residues: CASSYSVNTEAFF.